This T cell receptor (beta chain) emerged from a study of T cells after yellow fever vaccination. V shed 6 bases and J shed 2 bases, with 11 bases lying between them. Germline-derived CDR1 and CDR2 are KGHSH and LQKENI. The CDR3 extends over 13 amino acids. Of note for this clonotype: Antigen specificity is unknown.

Overall study results and limits: Bulk-population clonotypes that are abundant could appear as contaminants in FACS-sorted repertoires.

TCR cDNA was made by 5'RACE template switching, adding a universal primer site and UMIs. A single record per CDR3 protein comes from TCRdb applying MiXCR to the 5' RACE reads. The table shows 200,000 to 300,000 distinct CDR3 sequences, with roughly 6.8% occurring only once. V and J are TRBV18 and TRBJ2-7; D is unclear. This receptor was taken from a man aged 25 to 40 who received the YFV17D yellow fever vaccine. Source: CD4+ T cells sorted from PBMCs, taken on the day of the yellow fever booster vaccination. CDR3 bases: TGTGCCAGCTCCCTCGACTGGGCCTACGAGCAGTACTTC. Its translation: CASSLDWAYEQYF.